A selection of T cell receptor beta chains follows, all from one sample in a study of OX40 agonist ivuxolimab in advanced cancers. Some clones are missing from TCRdb's copy, which holds only in-frame ones; the method was immunoSEQ multiplex PCR. The data contain roughly 40,000 clones, 70% to 90% of them seen just once; the ten biggest clones take up roughly 12%. The input for sequencing was CD4+ or CD8+ T cells sorted from blood, taken in a trial of the OX40 agonist ivuxolimab. These receptors were obtained from an adult with an advanced solid tumor such as melanoma, head and neck, liver or kidney cancer. Each CDR3 is given with its conserved first and last residue. The order of the fields is J gene, D gene, V gene, clone size, CDR3 DNA, CDR3 protein. D genes are given only for firm matches. For some rows the clone size is stated as once, few or many, or as a class when expanded; others skip it.

>TRBJ2-7|-|TRBV28|-
TGTGCCAGCAGTCCCCCACGAGGGACGTCAACCTACGAGCAGTACTTC
CASSPPRGTSTYEQYF
>TRBJ2-1|TRBD2|TRBV6-6|-
TGTGCCAGCAGTTATTCCGCGGGGGAGTACAATGAGCAGTTCTTC
CASSYSAGEYNEQFF
>TRBJ2-5|TRBD2|TRBV7-9|-
TGTGCCAGCGCTACTAGCGGGAGGCCTGGGACCCAGTACTTC
CASATSGRPGTQYF
>TRBJ1-2|TRBD1|TRBV10-3|-
TGTGCCGTCCGGACAGGGAATAACTATGGCTACACCTTC
CAVRTGNNYGYTF
>TRBJ1-6|-|TRBV19|-
TGTGCCAGTAGTCCGGACAGTTCTATCTCCTATAATTCACCCCTCCACTTT
CASSPDSSISYNSPLHF
>TRBJ2-7|TRBD1|TRBV27|-
TGTGCCAGCAGCTACCGGGACAGCTCCCACGAGCAGTACTTC
CASSYRDSSHEQYF
>TRBJ2-4|-|TRBV28|-
TGTGCCAGCAGCTACGGACTACCTCGCCGGGTAGCCAAAAACATTCAGTACTTC
CASSYGLPRRVAKNIQYF
>TRBJ1-6|TRBD1|TRBV10-2|-
TGCGCCAGCAGTGAGTTCCGGACAGGGCACGATTCACCCCTCCACTTT
CASSEFRTGHDSPLHF
>TRBJ2-3|TRBD2|TRBV7-3|-
TGTGCCAGCAGCTTTCCGGGACTAGCACATAGAGGGGCTAGCACAGATACGCAGTATTTT
CASSFPGLAHRGASTDTQYF
>TRBJ2-3|-|TRBV5-8|-
TGTGCCAGCAGCCCGGCTAGCAGAGATACGCAGTATTTT
CASSPASRDTQYF
>TRBJ1-3|-|TRBV28|-
TGTGCCAGCAACACTCACGGGAAGCGCAACACCATATATTTT
CASNTHGKRNTIYF
>TRBJ2-5|-|TRBV21-1|-
TGTGCCAGCAGCAAAGAAGTAACGGGGGATAAGAAGACCCAGTACTTC
CASSKEVTGDKKTQYF
>TRBJ2-1|-|TRBV11-3|-
TGTGCCAGCAGCACACGCTCCGATCCCAATGAGCAGTTCTTC
CASSTRSDPNEQFF
>TRBJ2-1|-|TRBV4-1|-
TGCGCCAGCAGCCAACATCAAGGGGTCACTAAGGCCAGCAATGAGCAGTTCTTC
CASSQHQGVTKASNEQFF
>TRBJ2-3|-|TRBV6-5|-
TGTGCCAGCAGTCATAGACTAGAAATTAAAGATACGCAGTATTTT
CASSHRLEIKDTQYF
>TRBJ2-1|-|TRBV18|-
TGTGCCAGCTCACTTCGGGACGCCGGGGGACACAATGAGCAGTTCTTC
CASSLRDAGGHNEQFF
>TRBJ1-1|-|TRBV6-6|once
TGTGCCAGCAGTTACACAGGGAGGGGCGGCACTGAAGCTTTCTTT
CASSYTGRGGTEAFF
>TRBJ1-6|-|TRBV14|-
TGTGCCAGCAGCCAAGCGTCGCAGCGGGGACCCCTCCACTTT
CASSQASQRGPLHF
>TRBJ2-7|-|TRBV28|-
TGTGCCAGCAGCGGGACCGGTAGCCCTCTGGAGCAGTACTTC
CASSGTGSPLEQYF
>TRBJ2-6|-|TRBV5-1|-
TGCGCCAGCAGCTTGCCCACAGGTAGTGGGGCCAACGTCCTGACTTTC
CASSLPTGSGANVLTF
>TRBJ1-3|-|TRBV18|-
TGTGCCAGCTCACCAGGATTTGGGGACACATCCATCCGCGGAAACACCATATATTTT
CASSPGFGDTSIRGNTIYF
>TRBJ2-2|TRBD2|TRBV5-1|-
TGCGCCAGCAGCCGAGGGACTAGCGGGAGCGGGTTCGGGGAGCTGTTTTTT
CASSRGTSGSGFGELFF
>TRBJ2-5|-|TRBV19|once
TGTGCCAGTAGTATATCACAGGACCAAGAGACCCAGTACTTC
CASSISQDQETQYF
>TRBJ2-1|TRBD1|TRBV11-3|-
TGTGCCAGCAGCCCAGGACAGGGGGACTACAATGAGCAGTTCTTC
CASSPGQGDYNEQFF
>TRBJ2-5|-|TRBV19|-
TGTGCCAGTAGCACCAACTCGCGTGGGTCAGAGACCCAGTACTTC
CASSTNSRGSETQYF
>TRBJ1-2|TRBD1|TRBV10-2|-
TGCGCCAGCAGTGAGAGGGTCGGGACAGGGATCTATGGCTACACCTTC
CASSERVGTGIYGYTF
>TRBJ1-4|-|TRBV7-2|-
TGTGCCAGCAGCTTATCCCACGGCGAAAAACTGTTTTTT
CASSLSHGEKLFF
>TRBJ2-7|TRBD1|TRBV5-4|few
TGTGCCAGCAGCCCGGACAGGGCCCACGAGCAGTACTTC
CASSPDRAHEQYF
>TRBJ1-5|-|TRBV7-9|-
TGTGCCAGCAGCTTAGCGAGGGCTGGGAGCAATCAGCCCCAGCATTTT
CASSLARAGSNQPQHF
>TRBJ2-1|TRBD1|TRBV4-1|-
TGCGCCAGCAGCCATAACAGGGGGCCAACGGTGAATGAGCAGTTCTTC
CASSHNRGPTVNEQFF
>TRBJ2-1|-|TRBV7-3|-
TGTGCCAGCAGCCCTGGAGGAAGGGATATCAATGAGCAGTTCTTC
CASSPGGRDINEQFF
>TRBJ2-7|TRBD1|TRBV28|-
TGTGCCAGCAGTTTCCGGGACAGGGTTTCCTACGAGCAGTACTTC
CASSFRDRVSYEQYF
>TRBJ2-7|-|TRBV7-9|-
TGTGCCAGCAGCCCCCACAGGGTTGGCTACGAGCAGTACTTC
CASSPHRVGYEQYF
>TRBJ2-7|-|TRBV7-8|once
TGTGCCAGCAGCCAGAAACAGGGGGCCGCTCTAGCGGGGATCTACGAGCAGTACTTC
CASSQKQGAALAGIYEQYF
>TRBJ2-7|TRBD1|TRBV6-1|-
TGTGCCAGCAGGGGCAGGGGGACATCCTACGAGCAGTACTTC
CASRGRGTSYEQYF
>TRBJ1-5|-|TRBV19|few
TGTGCCAGTAGTATTTGGGAGGGTCAGCCCCAGCATTTT
CASSIWEGQPQHF
>TRBJ2-1|-|TRBV14|-
TGTGCCAGCAGCCAAGCGCGGAATGAGCAGTTCTTC
CASSQARNEQFF
>TRBJ2-6|TRBD1|TRBV19|-
TGTGCCAGTAACCGACAGGGCGGTAGCTCTGGGGCCAACGTCCTGACTTTC
CASNRQGGSSGANVLTF
>TRBJ1-5|TRBD1|TRBV28|-
TGTGCCAGCAGCCCGGGACAGGTTGGTCAGCCCCAGCATTTT
CASSPGQVGQPQHF
>TRBJ2-7|TRBD2|TRBV4-2|-
TGTGCCAGCAGCCAAGGCCTGACTAGCGGGATTTCCTACGAGCAGTACTTC
CASSQGLTSGISYEQYF
>TRBJ2-1|-|TRBV28|-
TGTGCCAGCATTGATTCTAGCTCCTACAATGAGCAGTTCTTC
CASIDSSSYNEQFF
>TRBJ2-3|-|TRBV7-6|-
TGTGCCAGCAGCTTAGCACCCTGGGGAGATACGCAGTATTTT
CASSLAPWGDTQYF
>TRBJ2-3|TRBD1|TRBV9|few
TGTGCCAGCAGCGCGGGACAGGGAAACACAGATACGCAGTATTTT
CASSAGQGNTDTQYF
>TRBJ1-5|-|TRBV4-1|-
TGCGCCAGCAGCCAGGATCACAATCAGCCCCAGCATTTT
CASSQDHNQPQHF
>TRBJ2-3|-|TRBV10-2|-
TGCGCCAGCAGTGTGGGCACAGATACGCAGTATTTT
CASSVGTDTQYF
>TRBJ2-7|TRBD1|TRBV18|-
TGTGCCAGCTCTTCAACAGGGGGTATTCTAAACGAGCAGTACTTC
CASSSTGGILNEQYF
>TRBJ1-2|-|TRBV6-5|-
TGTGCCAGCAGTGTACCACGGGCTCCCCATGGCTACACCTTC
CASSVPRAPHGYTF
>TRBJ1-1|-|TRBV7-3|-
TGTGCCAGCAGCCGCCGTGCGGGGGGCGAGTACACTGAAGCTTTCTTT
CASSRRAGGEYTEAFF